The 28 T cell receptor beta chains presented below share a single source sample, sequenced in a study of CXCR3-negative and CXCR3-positive naive CD8 T cells. The TRB libraries of cDNA were built by UMI-labeled 5' RACE. TCRdb reprocessed the 5' RACE reads and reports one entry per CDR3 protein, with no DNA. Its clone listing holds some 130,000 distinct CDR3 sequences. Sequences were obtained from naive CXCR3- CD8+ T cells from blood. The sample's subset: CD45RO-CCR7+CD27+CD95- naive CD8+ T cells lacking CXCR3 (TNR3-). The source is a human donor in good health. Some clones in this sample may be carry-over from other donors' samples.

The chain carries TRBV29-1 and TRBJ1-2; the D call from TCRdb, TRBD1, cannot be confirmed without DNA. There are 11 residues in the CDR3. Germline CDR1 SQVTM, CDR2 ANQGSEA. The CDR3 reads CSVVTDYGYTF.

J is TRBJ2-3 and V is TRBV7-9. The CDR3 loop spans 15 amino acids. Germline loops: CDR1 SEHNR, CDR2 FQNEAQ (reference sequence). CDR3 region: CASSFKTASTDTQYF.

V usage is TRBV6-2 or TRBV6-3 and J usage is TRBJ2-7. Germline assignment: CDR1 MNHEY and CDR2 SVGEGT. There are 15 residues in the CDR3. CDR3 protein: CASSYSTPSHYEQYF.

The chain employs TRBV13 and TRBJ2-7; TCRdb lists TRBD2, though no DNA is available to test this call. This CDR3 region has 13 residues. CDR1 is PRHDT, CDR2 FYEKMQ, per germline (reference sequence). The CDR3 reads CASSPGLTYEQYF.

CDR3 loop: CASSGPLNTEAFF. The chain links TRBV14 to TRBJ1-1. The CDR3 is 13 residues long. Per the germline V gene, CDR1 is SGHDN and CDR2 is FVKESK.

This rearrangement joins TRBV5-1 to TRBJ2-1; TCRdb selects TRBD2, and the lack of DNA leaves this call unchecked. The germline gives CDR1 SGHRS, CDR2 YFSETQ. This CDR3 has 15 residues. The CDR3 region is CASSPEASGDNEQFF. The full variable domain, completed using reference TRBV5-1 and TRBJ2-1, is KAGVTQTPRYLIKTRGQQVTLSCSPISGHRSVSWYQQTPGQGLQFLFEYFSETQRNKGNFPGRFSGRQFSNSRSEMNVSTLELGDSALYLCASSPEASGDNEQFFGPGTRLTVL.

The rearrangement joins TRBV2 to TRBJ2-7. Germline CDR1 SNHLY, CDR2 FYNNEI. This CDR3 region has 13 residues. The CDR3 sequence: CASSEGSTYEQYF.

The J gene is TRBJ2-3, the V gene TRBV5-5; with no DNA, the TCRdb D assignment of TRBD2 cannot be verified. In germline, CDR1 is SGHKS, CDR2 YYEKEE (reference sequence). This CDR3 has 17 residues. CDR3: CASSLVPAGGPTDTQYF.

The chain uses TRBV7-9 and TRBJ2-7. Germline V gives CDR1 SEHNR, CDR2 FQNEAQ (reference sequence). The CDR3 runs 12 residues. CDR3 sequence reads: CASSFSGWEQYF. The full variable domain, in which reference TRBV7-9 and TRBJ2-7 provide the parts outside the CDR3, is DTGVSQNPRHKITKRGQNVTFRCDPISEHNRLYWYRQTLGQGPEFLTYFQNEAQLEKSRLLSDRFSAERPKGSFSTLEIQRTEQGDSAMYLCASSFSGWEQYFGPGTRLTVT.

CDR3 sequence reads: CAISESDTEAFF. The chain has TRBV10-3 and TRBJ1-1. This CDR3 is built from 12 residues. Germline CDR1 and CDR2: ENHRY and SYGVKD.

The chain combines TRBV1 with TRBJ2-3; absent DNA, TCRdb's TRBD2 call cannot be checked. TRBV1 is noted as a pseudogene. The CDR3 extends over 17 amino acids. The CDR3 reads CTSSPGLAGGRGDTQYF.

The V gene is TRBV29-1, the J gene TRBJ2-5; TCRdb's assignment of TRBD2 cannot be checked, as there is no DNA. CDR1 is SQVTM, CDR2 ANQGSEA, per germline. This CDR3 spans 16 amino acids. Here the CDR3 reads CSVEGLAGGHRETQYF.

This rearrangement joins TRBV5-1 to TRBJ2-7. The CDR3 consists of 14 residues. Germline values: CDR1 SGHRS, CDR2 YFSETQ. The CDR3 is CASSFGGSSYEQYF.

The chain links TRBV7-8 to TRBJ2-5. Germline values: CDR1 SGHVS, CDR2 FQNEAQ. The CDR3 runs 17 residues. The CDR3 sequence: CASSLHLVALYQETQYF.

CDR3 in amino acids: CASNQVLYGNYEQYF. The V and J genes are TRBV4-1 and TRBJ2-7. Germline V gene sequence: CDR1 MGHRA, CDR2 YSYEKL. The CDR3 consists of 15 residues.

V and J are TRBV7-8 and TRBJ1-2; checking the TCRdb D call of TRBD1 is not possible without DNA. This CDR3 spans 13 amino acids. Germline V gene lookup returns CDR1 SGHVS and CDR2 FQNEAQ. This CDR3 is CASSSGQIYGYTF.

V gene TRBV5-1 combines with J gene TRBJ1-1. Per germline, CDR1 SGHRS and CDR2 YFSETQ. The CDR3 is made up of 18 amino acids. CDR3: CASSSGILLGEGNTEAFF.

The rearrangement uses TRBV7-6 and TRBJ1-5. The CDR3 is made up of 15 amino acids. Germline V gives CDR1 SGHVS, CDR2 FNYEAQ. This chain's CDR3 is CASSPTANDNQPQHF.

The CDR3 loop is CASSGTTGIWGEQFF. The genes are TRBV28 and TRBJ2-1; no DNA is available, so the TRBD1 call from TCRdb remains unchecked. The CDR3 covers 15 residues. Germline V gene data show CDR1 as MDHEN and CDR2 as SYDVKM. The full variable domain, completed using reference TRBV28 and TRBJ2-1, is DVKVTQSSRYLVKRTGEKVFLECVQDMDHENMFWYRQDPGLGLRLIYFSYDVKMKEKGDIPEGYSVSREKKERFSLILESASTNQTSMYLCASSGTTGIWGEQFFGPGTRLTVL.

The chain is built from TRBV12-3 or TRBV12-4 and TRBJ2-4; TCRdb returns TRBD2, unconfirmable since there is no DNA. This CDR3 region has 19 residues. CDR3 residues: CARSLAKLAGLGAKNIQYF.

This rearrangement joins TRBV28 to TRBJ2-1; the TCRdb call, TRBD1, lacks DNA for checking. The germline V gene has CDR1 MDHEN and CDR2 SYDVKM. The length of the CDR3 is 16 residues. Here the CDR3 reads CASSFRGRGPYNEQFF.

The chain employs TRBV15 and TRBJ1-4. Germline V gene lookup returns CDR1 LNHNV and CDR2 YYDKDF (reference sequence). The CDR3 loop spans 13 amino acids. CDR3 residues: CATSEPLSEKLFF.

The chain has TRBV23-1 and TRBJ2-7; lacking DNA, the TRBD2 call made by TCRdb goes unchecked. TRBV23-1 is an ORF for which the function is uncertain. The CDR3 consists of 21 residues. This CDR3 is CASSQPAGGLAGGYPSYEQYF.

The CDR3 protein is CASSQGTETYNEQFF. This sequence joins TRBV3-1 and TRBJ2-1; TCRdb's assignment of TRBD1 cannot be checked, as there is no DNA. The CDR3 totals 15 residues. From germline, CDR1 is LGHDT and CDR2 YNNKEL (reference sequence).

The V call is TRBV28, the J call TRBJ2-3; the TCRdb D gene call, TRBD1, has no DNA to confirm it. The CDR3 contains 13 residues. CDR1 is MDHEN, CDR2 SYDVKM, per germline. The CDR3: CASSSIGGDTQYF.

The chain links TRBV3-1 to TRBJ2-1; absent DNA, TCRdb's TRBD2 call cannot be checked. This CDR3 is built from 17 residues. Germline assignment: CDR1 LGHDT and CDR2 YNNKEL (reference sequence). The CDR3 is CASSPSTREGLLNEQFF.

This rearrangement joins TRBV20-1 to TRBJ2-3; TCRdb's assignment of TRBD2 cannot be checked, as there is no DNA. The germline CDR1 and CDR2 sequences are DFQATT and SNEGSKA (reference sequence). There are 16 residues in the CDR3. Here the CDR3 reads CSARDGSGRATDTQYF.

V usage is TRBV5-5 and J usage is TRBJ2-7; TCRdb gives TRBD2 as the D gene, but with no DNA this cannot be confirmed. The CDR3 spans 16 residues. Germline V CDR1 and CDR2: SGHKS, YYEKEE (reference sequence). The CDR3 region is CASSPEGGSPSYEQYF.